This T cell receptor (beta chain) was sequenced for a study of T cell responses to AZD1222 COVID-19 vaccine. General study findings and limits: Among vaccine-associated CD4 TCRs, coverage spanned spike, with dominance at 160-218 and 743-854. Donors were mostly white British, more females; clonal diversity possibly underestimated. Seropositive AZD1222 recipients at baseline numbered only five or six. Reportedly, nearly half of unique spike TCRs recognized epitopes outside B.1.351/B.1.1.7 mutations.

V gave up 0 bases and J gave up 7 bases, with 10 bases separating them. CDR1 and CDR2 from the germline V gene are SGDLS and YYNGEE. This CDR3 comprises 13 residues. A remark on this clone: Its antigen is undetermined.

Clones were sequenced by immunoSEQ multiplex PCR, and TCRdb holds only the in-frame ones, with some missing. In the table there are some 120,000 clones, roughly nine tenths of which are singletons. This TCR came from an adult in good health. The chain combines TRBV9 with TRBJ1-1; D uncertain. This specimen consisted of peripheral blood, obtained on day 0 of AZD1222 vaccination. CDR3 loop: CASSVGQRNEAFF. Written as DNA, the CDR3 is TGTGCCAGCAGCGTAGGGCAGCGAAATGAAGCTTTCTTT.